The 20 T cell receptor beta chains presented below share a single source sample, sequenced in a study of early T cells in non-severe SARS-CoV-2 infection. TCRdb redid the calling of the 5' RACE reads with MiXCR, one entry per CDR3 protein. The sample lists tens of thousands of distinct CDR3 sequences, 20% occurring once. Source: whole blood, taken at baseline. The source of these receptors is an adult who was a healthcare worker with PCR-confirmed SARS-CoV-2 infection or an uninfected control (not recorded which).

The chain has TRBV6-1 and TRBJ1-6; 10 nucleotides match TRBD1. Germline-derived CDR1 and CDR2 are MNHNS and SASEGT. This CDR3 has 14 amino acids. V lost 7 bases and J lost 10; bases outside the gene matches: 7. CDR3 coding DNA: TGTGCCAGCATGGGAGGGACAGGGGACTCACCCCTCCACTTT. It is translated as CASMGGTGDSPLHF.

This chain links TRBV9 with TRBJ2-5, with D hard to call. Germline CDR1 and CDR2: SGDLS and YYNGEE. The CDR3 sequence is 14 residues long. The V gene lost 1 base and the J gene lost 1 base, with 8 bases spanning the gap. The CDR3 DNA reads as TGTGCCAGCAGCGTACCGGACCGCCAAGAGACCCAGTACTTC. Encoded protein: CASSVPDRQETQYF. The full variable domain, with the rest looked up from reference TRBV9 and TRBJ2-5, is DSGVTQTPKHLITATGQRVTLRCSPRSGDLSVYWYQQSLDQGLQFLIQYYNGEERAKGNILERFSAQQFPDLHSELNLSSLELGDSALYFCASSVPDRQETQYFGPGTRLLVL.

This clonotype has only a few counts. The genes are TRBV10-3 and TRBJ2-5; D uncertain. This CDR3 has 14 amino acids. The germline V and J ends were trimmed by 0 bases and 7 bases, with 12 bases remaining between them. Germline CDR1 ENHRY, CDR2 SYGVKD. CDR3 nucleotide sequence: TGTGCCATCAGTGAGTCAACAGACCCGGCGACCCAGTACTTC. Translation gives CAISESTDPATQYF.

In nucleotides, the CDR3 is TGCGCCAGCAGTCAGGGATTTCGGTCCGATAATTCACCCCTCCACTTT. It specifies CASSQGFRSDNSPLHF. This chain connects TRBV5-1 to TRBJ1-6; D may be TRBD1 (5 bases). Trimming stripped 5 bases from V and 5 bases from J, with 17 bases between. The CDR3 has 16 amino acids. CDR1 and CDR2 (germline): SGHRS, YFSETQ.

Comments on this clonotype: One junction end disagrees with the germline gene, perhaps due to a read error. This sequence joins TRBV2 and TRBJ2-5; 9 nucleotides align to TRBD2. CDR3 length: 14 amino acids. In germline, CDR1 is SNHLY, CDR2 FYNNEI. As DNA, the CDR3 is TGTGCCAGCAGTGAGCGGGGGGGCACCGAGAGCCAGTACTTC. It encodes CASSERGGTESQYF.

This clonotype was seen at least ten times. The chain combines TRBV6-1 with TRBJ1-1; D is ambiguous. CDR1 and CDR2 (germline): MNHNS, SASEGT. Trimming took 4 bases from V and 1 from J, leaving 13 bases between them. There are 15 residues in the CDR3. The CDR3 spells CASSADIAGNTEAFF. The CDR3, as DNA: TGTGCCAGCAGTGCTGACATCGCTGGGAACACTGAAGCTTTCTTT.

In its sample, this clonotype was seen a few times. The rearrangement joins TRBV25-1 to TRBJ2-2; 7 bases are a match to TRBD1. The germline V gene encodes CDR1 MGHDK and CDR2 SYGVNS. V lost 8 bases to trimming and J lost 6 bases; unmatched junction nucleotides: 12. The CDR3 is made up of 15 amino acids. The CDR3: CASSQTGTLAGELFF. CDR3 sequence (DNA): TGTGCCAGCTCGCAGACAGGGACCCTAGCCGGGGAGCTGTTTTTT.

The CDR3 DNA follows: TGTGCCAGCAGCTTGTGGGCAGGCAATGAGCAGTTCTTC. The encoded protein is CASSLWAGNEQFF. The V and J genes are TRBV5-4 and TRBJ2-1, with unresolved D. Germline lookup yields CDR1 SGHNT and CDR2 YYREEE (reference sequence). This CDR3 spans 13 amino acids. The ends were cut back, 1 base at V and 6 bases at J, with 8 bases in the middle.

The gene calls are TRBV29-1 and TRBJ1-5; D call uncertain. CDR3 length equals 12 residues. Trimming pared 4 bases from V and 0 bases from J, leaving 4 bases between. CDR1 is SQVTM, CDR2 ANQGSEA, per germline. Here the CDR3 reads CSVGGSNQPQHF. CDR3 in DNA: TGCAGCGTTGGGGGTAGCAATCAGCCCCAGCATTTT.

Only a few counts were recorded for this clonotype. The rearrangement joins TRBV7-9 to TRBJ2-1, with 8 nucleotides matching TRBD1. This CDR3 has 13 amino acids. V trimming: 9 bases; J trimming: 2 bases; junction bases outside the gene matches: 3. Germline V gene lookup returns CDR1 SEHNR and CDR2 FQNEAQ (reference sequence). Here the CDR3 DNA reads TGTGCCAGTTCACAGGGGGCCTACAATGAGCAGTTCTTC. Protein sequence: CASSQGAYNEQFF.

This clonotype was detected only a few times. The V gene is TRBV12-3 or TRBV12-4, the J gene TRBJ2-1; TRBD2 matches at 11 bases. The CDR3 covers 15 residues. The trim removed 6 bases at V and 4 bases at J, leaving 5 bases unmatched. The CDR3 DNA is TGTGCCAGCAGACTTAGCGGGGGGGCTTACAATGAGCAGTTCTTC. Its protein is CASRLSGGAYNEQFF.

The V call is TRBV20-1, the J call TRBJ1-5; perhaps TRBD1 as D (6 bases). V was shortened by 3 bases and J by 4 bases, with 10 bases between the two germline ends. The germline V gene encodes CDR1 DFQATT and CDR2 SNEGSKA (reference sequence). There are 13 residues in the CDR3. The CDR3 sequence: CSASPQGNQPQHF. The CDR3 DNA is TGCAGTGCTAGCCCTCAGGGGAATCAGCCCCAGCATTTT.

This clonotype came up a few times. CDR3 sequence (DNA): TGTGCCACTAGCGGGGGAGAAGAGACCCAGTACTTC. Translation gives CATSGGEETQYF. This sequence joins TRBV10-3 and TRBJ2-5, with 10 bases lining up with TRBD2. V lost 10 bases, J lost 3 bases, and 2 bases stayed unmatched. CDR1 is ENHRY, CDR2 SYGVKD, per germline. This CDR3 contains 12 residues.

There are a few counts of this clonotype. V and J are TRBV5-4 and TRBJ2-7; tentative D call: TRBD1 (6 bases). Germline lookup yields CDR1 SGHNT and CDR2 YYREEE (reference sequence). Between the trimmed V and J ends, which lost 5 bases and 5 bases, there was a span of 14 bases. This CDR3 comprises 13 residues. CDR3 sequence: CASRPGTRNEQYF. DNA of the CDR3: TGTGCCAGCAGGCCCGGGACAAGGAACGAGCAGTACTTC.

The rearrangement uses TRBV29-1 and TRBJ2-7; perhaps TRBD1 as D (5 bases). The CDR3 is made up of 14 amino acids. The germline V gene has CDR1 SQVTM and CDR2 ANQGSEA. V was clipped by 1 base and J by 1 base, with 11 bases between them. The CDR3 reads CSVEGTKGSYEQYF. The DNA of the CDR3 is TGCAGCGTTGAAGGGACAAAAGGATCCTACGAGCAGTACTTC.

This clonotype was found a few times. The chain uses TRBV20-1 and TRBJ2-3, with TRBD2 matching over 8 bases. CDR1 and CDR2 from the germline V gene are DFQATT and SNEGSKA (reference sequence). The CDR3 extends over 15 amino acids. V lost 5 bases, J lost 4 bases, and 11 bases stayed unmatched. In nucleotides, the CDR3 is TGCAGTGCTTATCCCCACGGGGGGGGCGCAGATACGCAGTATTTT. This gives the protein CSAYPHGGGADTQYF.

J is TRBJ2-1 and V is TRBV6-6; 7 bases fit TRBD1. This CDR3 is 14 amino acids long. Germline assignment: CDR1 MNHNY and CDR2 SVGAGI (reference sequence). The V segment lost 6 bases and the J segment 7 bases; nucleotides outside the gene matches: 9. The CDR3 region is CASSPRQGRNEQFF. CDR3 coding DNA: TGTGCCAGCAGCCCGAGACAGGGTAGGAATGAGCAGTTCTTC.

The J gene is TRBJ1-1, the V gene TRBV6-2 or TRBV6-3, with TRBD1 matching over 9 bases. The CDR3 length is 13 residues. V lost 5 bases, J lost 9 bases, and 7 bases stayed unmatched. Germline V gene sequence: CDR1 MNHEY, CDR2 SVGEGT. CDR3 in amino acids: CASSPGTGLKAFF. The CDR3, as DNA: TGTGCCAGCAGTCCCGGGACAGGGTTAAAAGCTTTCTTT.

This clonotype was seen only a few times. The rearrangement links TRBV4-1 to TRBJ2-5; 8 bases are shared with TRBD1. The V segment lost 1 base and the J segment 5 bases; nucleotides outside the gene matches: 3. Germline V gene sequence: CDR1 MGHRA, CDR2 YSYEKL. This CDR3 spans 14 amino acids. CDR3 bases: TGCGCCAGCAGCCAAGCAGGGGGCGAGGAGACCCAGTACTTC. Its translation is CASSQAGGEETQYF.

This clonotype has more than one count but fewer than ten. This chain joins TRBV20-1 and TRBJ2-7; D uncertain. CDR1 is DFQATT and CDR2 is SNEGSKA in the germline V gene (reference sequence). This CDR3 is built from 15 residues. The germline V and J ends were trimmed by 3 bases and 0 bases, with 15 bases remaining between them. The CDR3 DNA reads TGCAGTGCTAGGGATCCAGCATTCTCCTCCTACGAGCAGTACTTC. It specifies CSARDPAFSSYEQYF.